Below, 11 T cell receptor beta chains from the same sample are listed, as sequenced in a study of blood T cell repertoires in COVID-19. Assay used: immunoSEQ multiplex PCR; TCRdb lists only in-frame clones, some missing. Of under 200,000 clones listed, roughly 83% are singletons. What was sequenced was peripheral blood. These receptors came from a woman in her sixties with acute or convalescent COVID-19.

The chain joins TRBV3-1 (or the pseudogene TRBV3-2) to TRBJ1-4, with D possibly being TRBD1 (6 bases). CDR1 and CDR2 (germline): LGHDT, YNNKEL (reference sequence). CDR3 length equals 16 residues. The germline V and J ends were trimmed by 9 bases and 4 bases, with 21 bases remaining between them. In DNA form, the CDR3 reads TGTGCCAGTGGGGGGGAGACAGGCAGGATTAATGAAAAACTGTTTTTT. It translates to CASGGETGRINEKLFF.

The chain links TRBV27 to TRBJ2-1; the match to TRBD2 covers 9 bases. With 6 bases clipped from V and 7 bases from J, the junction kept 10 bases outside the gene matches. This CDR3 has 15 amino acids. From germline, CDR1 is MNHEY and CDR2 SMNVEV (reference sequence). The CDR3 protein is CASRNSGGPGNEQFF. Here the CDR3 DNA reads TGTGCCAGCAGGAATAGCGGGGGACCAGGGAATGAGCAGTTCTTC.

The sample holds a few counts of this clone. This sequence joins TRBV5-8 and TRBJ2-7; weak D call: TRBD1 (5 bases). CDR3 length: 13 amino acids. Germline CDR1 SGHTS, CDR2 YDEGEE. The ends were cut back, 4 bases at V and 1 base at J, with 9 bases in the middle. The CDR3 nucleotides are TGTGCCAGCAGCCGGCAGGGATCCTACGAGCAGTACTTC. This translates into CASSRQGSYEQYF.

The V gene is TRBV7-2, the J gene TRBJ2-1, with 10 bases fitting TRBD2. This CDR3 comprises 16 residues. Unmatched junction bases numbered 9, after V lost 2 bases and J lost 8 bases. Germline CDR1 is SGHTA and CDR2 is FQGNSA. The CDR3 loop is CASSLSGGALFYEQFF. DNA for the CDR3: TGTGCCAGCAGCTTAAGCGGGGGGGCCCTATTTTATGAGCAGTTCTTC.

V and J are TRBV27 and TRBJ2-7; 7 bases are shared with TRBD1. Germline V gene lookup returns CDR1 MNHEY and CDR2 SMNVEV (reference sequence). Trimming at V came to 3 bases and at J to 3 bases, leaving 5 bases not matched to a gene. CDR3 length: 14 amino acids. The CDR3 DNA reads as TGTGCCAGCAGTTTCGGCAGGGGGAACTACGAGCAGTACTTC. Protein sequence: CASSFGRGNYEQYF.

V is TRBV7-2 and J is TRBJ2-1, with D possibly being TRBD1 (5 bases). CDR3 length equals 15 residues. Trimming took 5 bases from V and 8 from J, leaving 19 bases between them. CDR1 is SGHTA, CDR2 FQGNSA, per germline. The CDR3 is CASSAQGMVGDEQFF. Here the CDR3 DNA reads TGTGCCAGCAGCGCCCAGGGTATGGTGGGCGATGAGCAGTTCTTC.

CDR3 sequence: CASSKTTPTRNTEAFF. CDR3 DNA: TGTGCCAGCAGCAAAACGACCCCAACTAGGAACACTGAAGCTTTCTTT. V is TRBV27 and J is TRBJ1-1; D uncertain. V was shortened by 6 bases and J by 1 base, with 18 bases between the two germline ends. CDR1 and CDR2 from the germline V gene are MNHEY and SMNVEV (reference sequence). The CDR3 extends over 16 amino acids.

The rearrangement links TRBV7-2 to TRBJ1-3; 11 bases align to TRBD1. The CDR3 sequence is 15 residues long. Losses at the gene ends were 5 bases for V and 4 bases for J; bases not matched to a gene: 4. Germline values: CDR1 SGHTA, CDR2 FQGNSA. CDR3: CASSRGQGEGNTIYF. CDR3 sequence (DNA): TGTGCCAGCAGCCGGGGACAGGGGGAGGGAAACACCATATATTTT.

This clone has just a few counts. The V call is TRBV29-1, the J call TRBJ1-3, with 8 bases aligning to TRBD1. V shed 7 bases, J shed 6 bases, and the junction held 5 bases outside the gene matches. The length of the CDR3 is 12 residues. CDR1 is SQVTM, CDR2 ANQGSEA, per germline. The CDR3: CSARQGLNTIYF. DNA for the CDR3: TGCAGCGCCAGACAGGGGCTAAACACCATATATTTT.

The chain links TRBV5-1 to TRBJ1-2, with D maybe TRBD1 (5 bases). This CDR3 spans 15 amino acids. V lost 4 bases and J lost 1, with 14 bases in between. The germline CDR1 and CDR2 sequences are SGHRS and YFSETQ. The CDR3 DNA is TGCGCCAGCAGCATGACAGTGGACTATAACTATGGCTACACCTTC. Translation gives CASSMTVDYNYGYTF.

The rearrangement links TRBV28 to TRBJ2-7, with 11 bases matching TRBD2. There are 17 residues in the CDR3. With 5 bases clipped from V and 1 base from J, the junction kept 10 bases outside the gene matches. Germline V gives CDR1 MDHEN, CDR2 SYDVKM. In DNA, the CDR3 is TGTGCCAGCAGTCCTATAGCGGGGGGGCTGTGGTCCTACGAGCAGTACTTC. It translates to CASSPIAGGLWSYEQYF.